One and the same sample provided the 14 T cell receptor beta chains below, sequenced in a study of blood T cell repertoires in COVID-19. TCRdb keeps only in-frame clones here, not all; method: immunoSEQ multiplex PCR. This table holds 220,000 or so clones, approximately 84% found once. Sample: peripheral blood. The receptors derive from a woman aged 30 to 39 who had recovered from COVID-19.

The CDR3, as DNA: TGCGCCAGCAGCTCAATCAACGTGGGGGGAGGGTACTACGAGCAGTACTTC. This encodes CASSSINVGGGYYEQYF. The chain recombines TRBV5-1 with TRBJ2-7, with 7 bases lining up with TRBD2. The CDR3 covers 17 residues. CDR1 and CDR2 from the germline V gene are SGHRS and YFSETQ. V trimming: 3 bases; J trimming: 3 bases; junction bases outside the gene matches: 15.

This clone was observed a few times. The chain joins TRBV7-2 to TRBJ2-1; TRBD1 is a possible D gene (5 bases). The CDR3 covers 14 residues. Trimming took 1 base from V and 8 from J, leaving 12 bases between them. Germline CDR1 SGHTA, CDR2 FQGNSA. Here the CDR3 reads CASSLVGAIDEQFF. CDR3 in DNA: TGTGCCAGCAGCTTAGTAGGGGCTATCGATGAGCAGTTCTTC.

The CDR3 sequence: CAWSRDRATEAFF. CDR3 nucleotide sequence: TGTGCCTGGAGCCGGGACAGAGCCACTGAAGCTTTCTTT. This chain connects TRBV30 to TRBJ1-1; 7 bases are a match to TRBD1. Unmatched junction bases numbered 5, after V lost 3 bases and J lost 4 bases. The V gene's germline CDR1 is GTSNPN and CDR2 SVGIG (reference sequence). The CDR3 loop spans 13 amino acids. Looking up the rest from reference TRBV30 and TRBJ1-1 gives the full variable domain: SQTIHQWPATLVQPVGSPLSLECTVEGTSNPNLYWYRQAAGRGLQLLFYSVGIGQISSEVPQNLSASRPQDRQFILSSKKLLLSDSGFYLCAWSRDRATEAFFGQGTRLTVV.

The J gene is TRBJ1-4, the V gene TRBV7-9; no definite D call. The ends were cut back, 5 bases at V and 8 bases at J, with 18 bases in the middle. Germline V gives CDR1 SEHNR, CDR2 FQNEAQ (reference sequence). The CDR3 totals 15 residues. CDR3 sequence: CASSGRGFSPEKLFF. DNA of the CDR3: TGTGCCAGCAGCGGGCGGGGTTTCTCGCCCGAAAAACTGTTTTTT.

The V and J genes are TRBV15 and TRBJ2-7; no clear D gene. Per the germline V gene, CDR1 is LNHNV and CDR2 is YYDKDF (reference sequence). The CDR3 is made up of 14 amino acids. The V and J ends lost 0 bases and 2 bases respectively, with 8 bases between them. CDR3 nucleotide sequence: TGTGCCACCAGCAGAGATCTGAGTCCCTACGAGCAGTACTTC. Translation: CATSRDLSPYEQYF.

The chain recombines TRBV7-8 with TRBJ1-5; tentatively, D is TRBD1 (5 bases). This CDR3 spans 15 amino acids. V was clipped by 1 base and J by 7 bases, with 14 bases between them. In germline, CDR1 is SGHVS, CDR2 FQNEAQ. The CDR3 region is CASSLDGRESQPQHF. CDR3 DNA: TGTGCCAGCAGCTTAGATGGCAGGGAAAGCCAGCCCCAGCATTTT.

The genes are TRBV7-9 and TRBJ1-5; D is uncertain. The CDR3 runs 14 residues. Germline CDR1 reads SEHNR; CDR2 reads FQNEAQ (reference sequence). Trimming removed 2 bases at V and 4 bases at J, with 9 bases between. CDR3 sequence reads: CASSLIEVNQPQHF. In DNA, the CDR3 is TGTGCCAGCAGCTTAATCGAGGTAAATCAGCCCCAGCATTTT.

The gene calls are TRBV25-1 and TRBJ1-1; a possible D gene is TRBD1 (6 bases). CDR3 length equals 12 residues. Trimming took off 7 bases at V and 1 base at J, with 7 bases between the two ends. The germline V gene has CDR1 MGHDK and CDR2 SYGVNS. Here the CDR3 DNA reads TGTGCCAGCACGGACAGGAACACTGAAGCTTTCTTT. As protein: CASTDRNTEAFF.

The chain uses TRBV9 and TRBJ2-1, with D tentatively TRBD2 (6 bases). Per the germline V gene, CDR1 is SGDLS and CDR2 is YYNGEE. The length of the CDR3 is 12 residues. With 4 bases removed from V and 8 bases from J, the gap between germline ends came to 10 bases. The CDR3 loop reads CASSRRADEQFF. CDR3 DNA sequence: TGTGCCAGCAGCCGGAGGGCCGATGAGCAGTTCTTC.

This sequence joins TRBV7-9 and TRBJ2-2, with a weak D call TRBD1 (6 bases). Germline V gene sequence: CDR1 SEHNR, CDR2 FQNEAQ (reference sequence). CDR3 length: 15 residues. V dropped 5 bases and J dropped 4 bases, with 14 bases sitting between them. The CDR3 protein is CASSQTQGRTGELFF. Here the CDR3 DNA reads TGTGCCAGCAGCCAAACCCAGGGGCGCACCGGGGAGCTGTTTTTT.

The CDR3 sequence is CASSPDRGSYEQYF. The CDR3 nucleotides read TGTGCCAGCAGTCCGGACAGGGGGTCCTACGAGCAGTACTTC. The chain employs TRBV13 and TRBJ2-7; 10 positions match TRBD1. The CDR3 has 14 residues. Germline values: CDR1 PRHDT, CDR2 FYEKMQ (reference sequence). V lost 6 bases, J lost 1 base, and 3 bases stayed unmatched.

CDR3 sequence: CASNPSGTSYNEQFF. CDR3 DNA: TGTGCCAGCAACCCTTCCGGGACTAGTTACAATGAGCAGTTCTTC. This chain links TRBV3-1 (or the pseudogene TRBV3-2) with TRBJ2-1, with 8 bases matching TRBD2. Germline CDR1 LGHDT, CDR2 YNNKEL (reference sequence). The length of the CDR3 is 15 residues. The trim removed 7 bases at V and 4 bases at J, leaving 9 bases unmatched.

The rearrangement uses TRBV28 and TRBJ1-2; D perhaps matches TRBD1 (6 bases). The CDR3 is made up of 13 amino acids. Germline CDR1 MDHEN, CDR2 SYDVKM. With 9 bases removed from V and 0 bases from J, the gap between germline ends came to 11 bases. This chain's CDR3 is CASNRATNYGYTF. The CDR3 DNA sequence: TGTGCCAGTAACAGGGCGACTAACTATGGCTACACCTTC.

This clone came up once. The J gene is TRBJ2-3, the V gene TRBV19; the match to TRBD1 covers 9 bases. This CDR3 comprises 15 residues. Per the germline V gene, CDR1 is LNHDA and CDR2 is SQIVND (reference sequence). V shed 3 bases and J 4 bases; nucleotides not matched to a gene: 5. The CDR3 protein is CASSMTTGGPDTQYF. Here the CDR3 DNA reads TGTGCCAGTAGTATGACGACAGGGGGTCCAGATACGCAGTATTTT.